This TCR beta chain is from a study of Ad26.COV2.S vaccination and SARS-CoV-2 variants. Germline values: CDR1 KGHSH, CDR2 LQKENI. Trimming left V 5 bases short and J 7 bases short, with 11 bases between. There are 12 residues in the CDR3. TCRdb's table, derived via immunoSEQ multiplex PCR, lists solely in-frame clones and lacks some. The sample shows more than 300,000 clones, roughly 80% of them seen only once. Stated treatment: some 19 received Ad26.COV2.S at low or high dose, single or two shots; roughly five received placebo; per-sample allocation not given. The samples date from day 63 after the first vaccine or placebo injection.

The starting material was peripheral blood, obtained in a trial of Ad26.COV2.S vaccine versus placebo. This clonotype was sampled from a person aged 18 to 65 who received the Ad26.COV2.S COVID-19 vaccine or a placebo. The chain carries TRBV18 and TRBJ1-2, with D possibly being TRBD1 (6 bases). DNA for the CDR3: TGTGCCAGCTCAAAACAGGGCCCTGGCTACACCTTC. It translates to CASSKQGPGYTF.